This is a list of T cell receptor beta chains from one sample in a study of neurological immune-mediated disorders. TCRdb reanalysed the 5' RACE reads using MiXCR and keeps one entry per CDR3 protein. The data contain about 30,000 distinct CDR3 sequences, 5.5% to 7% of them singletons. Material: CD4+ T cells from blood. The receptor source for this set is a woman aged 45-65 years in good health. Each CDR3 is given with its conserved first and last residue. The order of the fields is J gene, D gene, clone size, V gene, CDR3 protein, CDR3 DNA. A D gene is named only where the DNA matches it firmly. Size is omitted from some rows. Given values are once, few, many or a class for expanded clones.

>TRBJ2-3|-|many|TRBV2
CASSVNGGRGTDTQYF
TGTGCCAGCAGTGTGAACGGGGGTAGAGGCACAGATACGCAGTATTTT
>TRBJ2-1|-|many|TRBV7-3
CASSLTATTLDIYNEQFF
TGTGCCAGCAGCTTAACAGCGACGACCCTCGACATTTACAATGAGCAGTTCTTC
>TRBJ2-3|-|many|TRBV12-3/TRBV12-4
CASRQDSSSTDTQYF
TGTGCCAGCAGGCAGGACTCGTCTAGCACAGATACGCAGTATTTT
>TRBJ1-1|TRBD1|many|TRBV12-3/TRBV12-4
CASSIKTGTEAFF
TGTGCCAGCAGCATAAAGACAGGGACTGAAGCTTTCTTT
>TRBJ1-1|-|many|TRBV7-8
CASSLAGNTEAFF
TGTGCCAGCAGCTTGGCAGGGAACACTGAAGCTTTCTTT
>TRBJ2-2|-|many|TRBV9
CASSVGGSTGELFF
TGTGCCAGCAGCGTAGGGGGGTCCACCGGGGAGCTGTTTTTT
>TRBJ1-1|-|many|TRBV5-1
CASSPQENTEAFF
TGCGCCAGCAGCCCTCAGGAGAACACTGAAGCTTTCTTT
>TRBJ1-1|-|many|TRBV19
CASSFTANTEAFF
TGTGCCAGTAGTTTTACAGCGAACACTGAAGCTTTCTTT
>TRBJ1-2|-|many|TRBV9
CASSVTGSAMGYGYTF
TGTGCCAGCAGCGTTACGGGTTCAGCGATGGGGTATGGCTACACCTTC
>TRBJ2-3|TRBD2|many|TRBV5-1
CASSFIAPSGFMDTQYF
TGCGCCAGCAGCTTCATAGCGCCTAGCGGGTTTATGGATACGCAGTATTTT
>TRBJ1-1|-|many|TRBV11-2
CASSLDHPGTEAFF
TGTGCCAGCAGCTTAGATCACCCGGGGACTGAAGCTTTCTTT
>TRBJ2-3|TRBD1|many|TRBV5-1
CASSPDRGRDTQYF
TGCGCCAGCAGCCCGGACAGGGGGCGAGATACGCAGTATTTT
>TRBJ2-2|-|many|TRBV6-5
CASRGGAHTGELFF
TGTGCCAGCAGAGGGGGGGCGCACACCGGGGAGCTGTTTTTT
>TRBJ2-7|TRBD2|medium-sized|TRBV5-1
CASRRTSGFAYEQYF
TGCGCCAGCAGGAGGACTAGCGGGTTTGCGTACGAGCAGTACTTC
>TRBJ2-3|TRBD1|many|TRBV29-1
CSHPGTGVADTQYF
TGCAGCCACCCCGGGACAGGGGTGGCAGATACGCAGTATTTT
>TRBJ2-1|TRBD2|many|TRBV6-5
CASSYTMGTRDEQFF
TGTGCCAGCAGTTACACGATGGGGACTAGGGATGAGCAGTTCTTC
>TRBJ1-1|TRBD1|many|TRBV5-1
CASSLTGTGNTEAFF
TGCGCCAGCAGCTTGACCGGGACAGGGAACACTGAAGCTTTCTTT
>TRBJ2-3|TRBD2|many|TRBV28
CASPPLSTSGVVTDTQYF
TGTGCCAGCCCCCCCCTCTCGACTAGCGGGGTAGTCACAGATACGCAGTATTTT
>TRBJ1-6|-|many|TRBV2
CASSSSNNSPLHF
TGTGCCAGCAGTAGCAGTAATAATTCACCCCTCCACTTT
>TRBJ2-7|-|many|TRBV7-2
CASSYMDVDEQYF
TGTGCCAGCAGCTATATGGACGTCGACGAGCAGTACTTC
>TRBJ2-2|-|many|TRBV7-2
CASSLGAAGELFF
TGTGCCAGCAGCTTAGGGGCAGCCGGGGAGCTGTTTTTT
>TRBJ2-7|-|-|TRBV6-5
CARAYRFGTYEQYF
TGTGCCAGAGCCTACAGGTTCGGTACCTACGAGCAGTACTTC
>TRBJ2-3|-|many|TRBV5-8
CASSLRQPHSTDTQYF
TGTGCCAGCAGCCTAAGACAGCCTCATTCCACAGATACGCAGTATTTT
>TRBJ2-1|-|many|TRBV5-1
CASSLDGADYNEQFF
TGCGCCAGCAGCTTGGACGGGGCGGATTACAATGAGCAGTTCTTC
>TRBJ2-1|-|medium-sized|TRBV20-1
CSASWGAGNEQFF
TGCAGTGCTAGCTGGGGGGCTGGCAATGAGCAGTTCTTC
>TRBJ1-1|-|-|TRBV20-1
CSAPRGGGWTEAFF
TGCAGTGCCCCTCGGGGGGGAGGGTGGACTGAAGCTTTCTTT
>TRBJ2-7|-|many|TRBV20-1
CSAHQSPQQYF
TGCAGTGCTCACCAGTCACCCCAGCAGTACTTC
>TRBJ2-3|TRBD2|many|TRBV20-1
CSARGLAGATDTQYF
TGCAGTGCTAGGGGACTAGCGGGAGCGACAGATACGCAGTATTTT
>TRBJ1-2|-|many|TRBV7-2
CAIRQGYGYTF
TGTGCCATCCGCCAGGGGTATGGCTACACCTTC
>TRBJ2-3|TRBD2|-|TRBV4-2
CASSQDVAGGLGVQYF
TGTGCCAGCAGCCAAGATGTGGCGGGAGGGCTAGGGGTGCAGTATTTT
>TRBJ2-7|-|many|TRBV2
CASSDRGPPAYEQYF
TGTGCCAGCAGTGATCGGGGGCCCCCCGCCTACGAGCAGTACTTC
>TRBJ2-3|TRBD2|many|TRBV4-1
CASSPQEGRGRGGGGTDTQYF
TGCGCCAGCAGCCCTCAAGAAGGAAGAGGGCGGGGGGGAGGAGGCACAGATACGCAGTATTTT
>TRBJ2-7|TRBD1|many|TRBV5-1
CASSVTGGIYEQYF
TGCGCCAGCAGCGTGACAGGGGGCATATACGAGCAGTACTTC
>TRBJ1-2|-|many|TRBV19
CASKESGRSGGGYTF
TGTGCCAGTAAGGAATCTGGACGGTCGGGTGGTGGCTACACCTTC
>TRBJ1-1|-|many|TRBV7-2
CASSLDLSEAFF
TGTGCCAGCAGCTTAGATCTCTCTGAAGCTTTCTTT
>TRBJ2-1|-|many|TRBV20-1
CSAQGASRYNEQFF
TGCAGTGCCCAAGGGGCCAGCCGCTACAATGAGCAGTTCTTC
>TRBJ2-3|TRBD2|many|TRBV12-3/TRBV12-4
CASSPGGAGTDTQYF
TGTGCCAGCAGTCCCGGGGGGGCTGGCACAGATACGCAGTATTTT
>TRBJ2-7|-|many|TRBV28
CASSGGLGGGSREQYF
TGTGCCAGCAGTGGAGGTCTCGGAGGGGGTAGTAGGGAGCAGTACTTC
>TRBJ2-1|-|many|TRBV6-1
CASSGEGGNEQFF
TGTGCCAGCAGTGGAGAGGGGGGGAATGAGCAGTTCTTC
>TRBJ1-2|-|many|TRBV20-1
CSARMGRGYGYTF
TGCAGTGCTAGGATGGGCAGAGGGTATGGCTACACCTTC
>TRBJ1-5|TRBD1|many|TRBV28
CASRKGGGTGENQPQHF
TGTGCCAGCAGAAAGGGTGGGGGGACAGGGGAAAATCAGCCCCAGCATTTT
>TRBJ2-7|-|many|TRBV7-2
CASSPQGYSSYEQYF
TGTGCCAGCAGCCCCCAGGGGTACAGTTCCTACGAGCAGTACTTC
>TRBJ2-7|-|many|TRBV7-2
CASSLSTSAYEQYF
TGTGCCAGCAGCTTATCTACATCAGCCTACGAGCAGTACTTC
>TRBJ2-7|-|many|TRBV27
CASSPSKGPYEQYF
TGTGCCAGCAGTCCCTCGAAGGGCCCCTACGAGCAGTACTTC
>TRBJ2-1|TRBD2|-|TRBV11-3
CASSRAGGGSYNEQFF
TGTGCCAGCAGCCGGGCGGGCGGGGGTTCCTACAATGAGCAGTTCTTC
>TRBJ2-1|-|many|TRBV14
CASSQGISNEQFF
TGTGCCAGCAGCCAAGGAATCAGCAATGAGCAGTTCTTC
>TRBJ1-2|-|few|TRBV1
CTSSQVVWDRASYGYTF
TGCACCAGCAGCCAAGTAGTTTGGGACAGAGCAAGCTATGGCTACACCTTC
>TRBJ1-1|-|many|TRBV5-6
CASSSTGRTEAFF
TGTGCCAGCAGCTCGACGGGACGGACCGAAGCTTTCTTT
>TRBJ2-5|-|many|TRBV6-1
CASTGSLGETQYF
TGTGCCAGCACTGGGTCCCTTGGGGAGACCCAGTACTTC
>TRBJ2-1|-|many|TRBV6-6
CASSLPAGGNEQFF
TGTGCCAGCAGTTTGCCGGCAGGCGGCAATGAGCAGTTCTTC
>TRBJ1-2|-|many|TRBV4-1
CASSPLRANYGYTF
TGCGCCAGCAGCCCCCTCAGAGCTAACTATGGCTACACCTTC
>TRBJ2-7|-|many|TRBV7-2
CASSLYNRVYEQYF
TGTGCCAGCAGCCTATACAACAGGGTCTACGAGCAGTACTTC
>TRBJ1-1|-|many|TRBV5-1
CASSLEVLNTEAFF
TGCGCCAGCAGCTTGGAAGTGCTGAACACTGAAGCTTTCTTT
>TRBJ2-3|TRBD2|many|TRBV6-5
CASRLAGSRTDTQYF
TGTGCCAGCAGACTAGCGGGAAGTCGGACAGATACGCAGTATTTT
>TRBJ1-1|-|many|TRBV5-1
CASSLTGPFTEAFF
TGCGCCAGCAGCTTGACAGGGCCATTCACTGAAGCTTTCTTT